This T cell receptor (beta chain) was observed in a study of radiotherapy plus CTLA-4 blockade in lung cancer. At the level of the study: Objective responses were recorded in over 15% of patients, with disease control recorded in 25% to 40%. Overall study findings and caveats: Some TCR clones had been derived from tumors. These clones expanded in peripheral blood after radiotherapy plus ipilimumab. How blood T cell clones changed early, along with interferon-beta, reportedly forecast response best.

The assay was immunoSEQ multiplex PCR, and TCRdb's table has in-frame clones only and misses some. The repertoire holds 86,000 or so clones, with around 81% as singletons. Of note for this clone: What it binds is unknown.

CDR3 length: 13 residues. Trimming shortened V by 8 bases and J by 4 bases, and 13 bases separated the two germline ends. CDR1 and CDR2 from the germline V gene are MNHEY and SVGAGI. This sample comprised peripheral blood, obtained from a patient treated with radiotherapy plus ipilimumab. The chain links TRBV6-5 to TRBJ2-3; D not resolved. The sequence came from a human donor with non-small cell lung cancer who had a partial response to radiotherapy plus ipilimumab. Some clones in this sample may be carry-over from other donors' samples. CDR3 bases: TGTGCCAGCGCTCCCGTGCGCGCAGATACGCAGTATTTT. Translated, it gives CASAPVRADTQYF.